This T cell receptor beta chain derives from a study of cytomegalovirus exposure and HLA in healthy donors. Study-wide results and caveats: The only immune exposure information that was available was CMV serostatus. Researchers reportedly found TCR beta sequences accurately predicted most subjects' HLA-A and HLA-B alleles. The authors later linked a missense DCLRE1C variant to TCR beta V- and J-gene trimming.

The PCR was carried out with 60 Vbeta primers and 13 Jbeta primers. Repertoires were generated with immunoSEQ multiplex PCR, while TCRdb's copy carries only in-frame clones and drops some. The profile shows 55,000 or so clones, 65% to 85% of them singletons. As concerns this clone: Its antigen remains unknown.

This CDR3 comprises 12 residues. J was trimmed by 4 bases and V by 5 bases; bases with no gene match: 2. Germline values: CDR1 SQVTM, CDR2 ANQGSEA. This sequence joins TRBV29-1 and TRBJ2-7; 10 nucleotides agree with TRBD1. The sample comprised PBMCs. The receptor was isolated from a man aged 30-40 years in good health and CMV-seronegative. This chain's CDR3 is CSVRTGGYEQYF. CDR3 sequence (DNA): TGCAGCGTTCGGACAGGGGGGTACGAGCAGTACTTC.